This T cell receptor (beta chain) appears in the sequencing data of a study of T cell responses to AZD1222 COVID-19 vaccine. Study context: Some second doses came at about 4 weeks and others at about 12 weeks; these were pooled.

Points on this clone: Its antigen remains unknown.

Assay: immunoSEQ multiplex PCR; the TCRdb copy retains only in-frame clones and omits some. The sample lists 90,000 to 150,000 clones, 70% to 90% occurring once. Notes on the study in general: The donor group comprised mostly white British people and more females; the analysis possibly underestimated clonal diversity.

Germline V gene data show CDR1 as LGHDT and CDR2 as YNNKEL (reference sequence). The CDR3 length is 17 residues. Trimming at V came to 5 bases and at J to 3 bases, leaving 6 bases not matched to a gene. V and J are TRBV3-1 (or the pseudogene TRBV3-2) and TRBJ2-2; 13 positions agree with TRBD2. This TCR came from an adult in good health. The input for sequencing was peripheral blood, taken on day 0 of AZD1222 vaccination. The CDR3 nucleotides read TGTGCCAGCAGCGTCCGAACTAGCGGGGGGGACACCGGGGAGCTGTTTTTT. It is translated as CASSVRTSGGDTGELFF.